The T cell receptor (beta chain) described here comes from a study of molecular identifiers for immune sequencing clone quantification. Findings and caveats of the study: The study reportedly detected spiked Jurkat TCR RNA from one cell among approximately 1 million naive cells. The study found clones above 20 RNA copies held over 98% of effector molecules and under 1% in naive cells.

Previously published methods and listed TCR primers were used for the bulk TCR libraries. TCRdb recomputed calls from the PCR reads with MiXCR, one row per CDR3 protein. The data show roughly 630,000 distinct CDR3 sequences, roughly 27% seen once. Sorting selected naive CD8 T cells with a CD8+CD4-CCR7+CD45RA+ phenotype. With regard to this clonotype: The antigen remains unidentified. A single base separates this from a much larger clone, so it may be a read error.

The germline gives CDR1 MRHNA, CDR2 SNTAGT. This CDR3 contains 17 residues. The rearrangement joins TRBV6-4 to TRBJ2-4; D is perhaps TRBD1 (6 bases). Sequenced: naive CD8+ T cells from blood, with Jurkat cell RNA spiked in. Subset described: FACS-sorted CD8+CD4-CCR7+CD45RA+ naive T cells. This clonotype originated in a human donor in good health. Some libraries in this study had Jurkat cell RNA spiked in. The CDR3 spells CASSFVGHTGTKNIRYF. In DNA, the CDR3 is TGTGCCAGCAGTTTCGTCGGACACACAGGGACCAAAAACATTCGGTACTTC.